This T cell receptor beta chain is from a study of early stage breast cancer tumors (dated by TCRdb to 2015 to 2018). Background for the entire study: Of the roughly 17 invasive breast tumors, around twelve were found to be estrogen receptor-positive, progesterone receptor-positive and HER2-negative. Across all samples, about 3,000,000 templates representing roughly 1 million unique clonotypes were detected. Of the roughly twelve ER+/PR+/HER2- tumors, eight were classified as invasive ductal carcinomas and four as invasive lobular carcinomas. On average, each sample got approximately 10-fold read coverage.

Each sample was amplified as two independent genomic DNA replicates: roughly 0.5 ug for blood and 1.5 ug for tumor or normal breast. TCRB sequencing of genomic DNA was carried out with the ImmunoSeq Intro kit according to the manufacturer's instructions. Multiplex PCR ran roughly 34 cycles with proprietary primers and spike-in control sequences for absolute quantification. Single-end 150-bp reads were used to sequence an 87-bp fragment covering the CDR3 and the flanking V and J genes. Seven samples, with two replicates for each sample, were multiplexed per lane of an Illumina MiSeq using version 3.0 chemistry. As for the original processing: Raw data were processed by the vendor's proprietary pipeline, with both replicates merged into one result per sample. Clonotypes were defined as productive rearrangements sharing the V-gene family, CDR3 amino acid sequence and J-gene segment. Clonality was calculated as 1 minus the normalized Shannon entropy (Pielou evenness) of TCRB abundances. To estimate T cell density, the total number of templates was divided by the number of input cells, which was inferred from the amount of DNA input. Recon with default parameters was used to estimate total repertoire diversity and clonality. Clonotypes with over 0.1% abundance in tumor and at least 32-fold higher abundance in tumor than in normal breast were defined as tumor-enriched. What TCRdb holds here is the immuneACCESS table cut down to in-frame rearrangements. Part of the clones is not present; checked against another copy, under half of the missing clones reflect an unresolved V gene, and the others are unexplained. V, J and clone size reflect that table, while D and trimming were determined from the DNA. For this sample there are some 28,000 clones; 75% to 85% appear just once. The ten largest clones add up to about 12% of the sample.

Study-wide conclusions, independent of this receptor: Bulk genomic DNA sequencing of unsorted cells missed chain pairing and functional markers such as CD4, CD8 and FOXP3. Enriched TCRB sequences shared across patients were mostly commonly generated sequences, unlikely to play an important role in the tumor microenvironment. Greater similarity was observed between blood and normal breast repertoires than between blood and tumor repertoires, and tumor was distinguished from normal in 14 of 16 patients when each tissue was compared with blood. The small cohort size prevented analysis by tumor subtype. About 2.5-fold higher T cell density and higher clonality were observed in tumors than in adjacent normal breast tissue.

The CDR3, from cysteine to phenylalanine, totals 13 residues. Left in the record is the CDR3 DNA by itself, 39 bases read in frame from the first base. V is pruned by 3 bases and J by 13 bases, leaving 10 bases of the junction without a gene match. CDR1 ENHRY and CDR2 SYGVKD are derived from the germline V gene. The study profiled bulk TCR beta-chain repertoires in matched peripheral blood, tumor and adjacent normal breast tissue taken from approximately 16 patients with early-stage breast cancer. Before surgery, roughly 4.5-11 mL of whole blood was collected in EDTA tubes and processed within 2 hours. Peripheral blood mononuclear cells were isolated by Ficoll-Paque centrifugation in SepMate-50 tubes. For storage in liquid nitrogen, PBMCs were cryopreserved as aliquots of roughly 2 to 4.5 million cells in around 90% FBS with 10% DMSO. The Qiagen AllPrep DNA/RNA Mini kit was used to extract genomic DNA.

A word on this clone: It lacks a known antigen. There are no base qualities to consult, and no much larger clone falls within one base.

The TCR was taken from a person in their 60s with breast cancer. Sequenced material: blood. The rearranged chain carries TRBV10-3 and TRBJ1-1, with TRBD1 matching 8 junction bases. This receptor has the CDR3 CAISEMGQGAVFF. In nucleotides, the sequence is TGTGCCATCAGTGAAATGGGGCAGGGGGCCGTTTTCTTT.